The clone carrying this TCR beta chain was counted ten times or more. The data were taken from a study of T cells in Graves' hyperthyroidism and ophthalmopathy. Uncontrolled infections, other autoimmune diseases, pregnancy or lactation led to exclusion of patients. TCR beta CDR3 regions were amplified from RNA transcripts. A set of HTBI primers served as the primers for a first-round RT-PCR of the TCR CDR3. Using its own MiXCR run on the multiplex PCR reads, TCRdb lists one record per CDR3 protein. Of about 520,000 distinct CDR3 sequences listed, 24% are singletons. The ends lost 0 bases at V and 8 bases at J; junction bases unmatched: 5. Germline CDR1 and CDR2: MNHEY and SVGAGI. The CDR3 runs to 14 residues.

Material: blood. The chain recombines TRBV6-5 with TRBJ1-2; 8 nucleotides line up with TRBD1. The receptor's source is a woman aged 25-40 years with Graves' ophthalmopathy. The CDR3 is CASSYSGDRHGYTF. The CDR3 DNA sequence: TGTGCCAGCAGTTACTCAGGGGACAGGCACGGCTACACCTTC.